What follows describes a single T cell receptor gamma chain. No antigen is known for it. Vdelta1+ thymocyte sorts reached between 98% and 99.6% purity. The template was reverse-transcribed extracted RNA. CDR3 amplicons came from multiplex PCR with pooled V-gene forward and constant-region reverse primers. TCRdb repeated clone calling on the multiplex PCR reads with CATT. The data show 36,000 or so gamma-chain clones, just over 20% seen once. The data derive from a study of Vδ1+ human thymocytes. Overall study findings and caveats: TRD repertoires were essentially private, unlike widely shared TRG clonotypes. Highly polyclonal TRG and TRD repertoires with Gaussian CDR3 length distributions appeared in thymus. Around 20% of thymic delta-chain sequences were Vdelta2, with few Vdelta3, unlike blood Vdelta1+ controls. Bulk data may be misread because of unexpected Vdelta2 sequences.

The CDR3 extends over 13 amino acids. Germline V lookup: CDR1 GITISATS, CDR2 ISYDGTV (reference sequence). J gave up 0 bases and V 5 bases, and 4 bases lay outside the gene matches. The sample was Vdelta1+ gamma-delta thymocytes from the thymus. Subset specified: FACS-sorted CD3+ TCRalphabeta- TCRVdelta1+ TCRVdelta2- thymocytes. The V call is TRGV9, the J call TRGJ1 or TRGJ2. This TCR derives from a girl under three years old who had congenital heart surgery. This CDR3 is CALWASNYYKKLF. The CDR3 DNA is TGTGCCTTGTGGGCCTCGAATTATTATAAGAAACTCTTT.